The T cell receptor beta chain described here comes from a study of OX40 agonist ivuxolimab in advanced cancers. Overall study context: Given to patients was ivuxolimab, an agonistic anti-OX40 (CD134) antibody. General study findings and limits: At 0.1-3.0 mg/kg, partial responders had clonal expansion among the lowest observed.

With autoimmune disease history or systemic immunosuppression, patients were excluded. Worth noting for this clone: What it recognizes is unknown.

The protocol was immunoSEQ multiplex PCR, while the TCRdb copy is restricted to in-frame clones and leaves out a portion. The sample includes around 31,000 clones, approximately 85% of them seen just once. V was trimmed by 6 bases and J by 0 bases, leaving 9 bases between them. This CDR3 is built from 14 residues. Germline CDR1 and CDR2: LGHNA and YSLEER. Here the sequenced sample was CD4+ or CD8+ T cells sorted from blood, taken in a trial of the OX40 agonist ivuxolimab. The V and J genes are TRBV4-3 and TRBJ2-1; D is undetermined. The TCR sequence derives from an adult with an advanced solid tumor such as melanoma, head and neck, liver or kidney cancer. CDR3 loop: CASSAHLSYNEQFF. The CDR3 DNA sequence: TGCGCCAGCAGTGCCCATCTCTCCTACAATGAGCAGTTCTTC.